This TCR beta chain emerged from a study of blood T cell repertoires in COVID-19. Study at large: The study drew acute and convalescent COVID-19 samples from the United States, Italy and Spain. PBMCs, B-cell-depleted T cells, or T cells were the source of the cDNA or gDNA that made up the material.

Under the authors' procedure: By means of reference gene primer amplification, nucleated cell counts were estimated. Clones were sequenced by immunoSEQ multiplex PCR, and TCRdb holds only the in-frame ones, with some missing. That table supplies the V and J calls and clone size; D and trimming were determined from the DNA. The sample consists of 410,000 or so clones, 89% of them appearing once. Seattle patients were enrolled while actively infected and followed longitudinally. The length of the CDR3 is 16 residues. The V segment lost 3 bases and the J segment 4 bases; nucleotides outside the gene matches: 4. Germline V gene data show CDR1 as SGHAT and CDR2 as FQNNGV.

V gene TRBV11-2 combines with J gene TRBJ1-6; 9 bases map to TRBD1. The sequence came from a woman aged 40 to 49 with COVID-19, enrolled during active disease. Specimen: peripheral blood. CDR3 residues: CASSLGDREYNSPLHF. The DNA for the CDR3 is TGTGCCAGCAGCTTGGGGGACAGGGAGTATAATTCACCCCTCCACTTT.